One sample yielded the 15 T cell receptor beta chains listed below, sequenced in a study of CD8 T cells in ankylosing spondylitis. MiXCR, run by TCRdb on the 5' RACE reads, gives a single entry per CDR3 protein. The sample lists a few hundred thousand distinct CDR3 sequences, less than 25% occurring once. What was sequenced was blood, either unsorted or a sorted T cell fraction (not recorded which). The receptors derive from a female donor with ankylosing spondylitis or in good health (not recorded which).

DNA of the CDR3: TGTGCCAGCAGGACAGGGCCAGGAAACACCATATATTTT. Protein sequence: CASRTGPGNTIYF. The chain couples TRBV2 to TRBJ1-3; 7 positions match TRBD1. Trimming cost V 6 bases and J 4 bases; bases outside gene matches: 3. Germline V CDR1 and CDR2: SNHLY, FYNNEI. This CDR3 contains 13 residues.

This clonotype was observed a few times. The V call is TRBV24-1, the J call TRBJ2-7; no definite D call. The CDR3 is 16 amino acids. The V end was cut by 5 bases, the J end by 0 bases, with 16 bases between. Germline CDR1 is KGHDR and CDR2 is SFDVKD. The CDR3 coding sequence is TGTGCCACCAGTGGGGTCCAGGAGAAGGGCTCCTACGAGCAGTACTTC. This sequence encodes CATSGVQEKGSYEQYF.

In its sample, this clonotype was seen a few times. The V gene is TRBV6-1, the J gene TRBJ2-3, with TRBD1 identical over 9 bases. The junction had 10 bases not matched to a gene; V was cut back by 7 bases and J by 5 bases. Germline V CDR1 and CDR2: MNHNS, SASEGT. This CDR3 is 15 amino acids long. CDR3 sequence reads: CASMGPGTGQDTQYF. CDR3 nucleotide sequence: TGTGCCAGCATGGGTCCCGGGACAGGGCAAGATACGCAGTATTTT.

The sample holds one count of this clonotype. The chain uses TRBV6-5 and TRBJ2-3; 7 bases match TRBD2. Germline V gene lookup returns CDR1 MNHEY and CDR2 SVGAGI. With V trimmed by 0 bases and J by 2 bases, 2 bases remained unmatched. This CDR3 spans 15 amino acids. In DNA, the CDR3 is TGTGCCAGCAGTTACTCAGCGGGGCCCACAGATACGCAGTATTTT. As protein: CASSYSAGPTDTQYF.

V gene TRBV6-5 combines with J gene TRBJ2-2; D is ambiguous. The V gene lost 2 bases and the J gene lost 7 bases, with 8 bases spanning the gap. From germline, CDR1 is MNHEY and CDR2 SVGAGI. This CDR3 comprises 13 residues. CDR3 nucleotides: TGTGCCAGCAGTTACCCGGACGGCGGGGAGCTGTTTTTT. Protein product: CASSYPDGGELFF.

The chain recombines TRBV7-2 with TRBJ2-4, with 8 nucleotides matching TRBD1. The J segment lost 3 bases and the V segment lost 5 bases, leaving 3 bases of the junction unmatched. The CDR3 has 14 amino acids. Germline V gene lookup returns CDR1 SGHTA and CDR2 FQGNSA. CDR3 sequence reads: CASSEQGDKNIQYF. The CDR3 DNA is TGTGCCAGCAGCGAACAGGGGGACAAAAACATTCAGTACTTC. Together with reference TRBV7-2 and TRBJ2-4, the CDR3 gives the full variable domain: GAGVSQSPSNKVTEKGKDVELRCDPISGHTALYWYRQSLGQGLEFLIYFQGNSAPDKSGLPSDRFSAERTGGSVSTLTIQRTQQEDSAVYLCASSEQGDKNIQYFGAGTRLSVL.

This clonotype was counted a few times. CDR3 sequence: CSARIRGREKLFF. The CDR3 DNA is TGCAGTGCTAGAATAAGGGGGCGAGAAAAACTGTTTTTT. The chain employs TRBV20-1 and TRBJ1-4; 7 bases are shared with TRBD1. Germline V lookup: CDR1 DFQATT, CDR2 SNEGSKA (reference sequence). V was pared by 2 bases and J by 8 bases, with 5 bases of the junction left unmatched. The CDR3 length is 13 residues.

This clonotype was observed many times. This chain connects TRBV9 to TRBJ2-7; D is perhaps TRBD2 (5 bases). Germline V gene data show CDR1 as SGDLS and CDR2 as YYNGEE. This CDR3 contains 14 residues. Trimming removed 4 bases at V and 3 bases at J, with 14 bases between. Here the CDR3 reads CASSNSGKDYEQYF. DNA for the CDR3: TGTGCCAGCAGCAACTCCGGGAAAGACTACGAGCAGTACTTC.

The chain combines TRBV2 with TRBJ2-6, with 8 bases fitting TRBD2. After removal of 4 bases from V and 4 bases from J, the junction contained 6 bases not matched to a gene. CDR3 length: 16 amino acids. Germline loops: CDR1 SNHLY, CDR2 FYNNEI. In DNA form, the CDR3 reads TGTGCCAGCAGTGTCCAGCGGGAGCTCGGGGCCAACGTCCTGACTTTC. Protein sequence: CASSVQRELGANVLTF.

The J gene is TRBJ2-2, the V gene TRBV10-1; D might be TRBD2 (7 bases). The V and J ends lost 2 bases and 6 bases respectively, with 13 bases between them. CDR3 size: 15 residues. The germline CDR1 and CDR2 sequences are WNHNN and SYGVQD (reference sequence). The CDR3 sequence is CASSEGGARSGELFF. The CDR3 coding sequence is TGCGCCAGCAGTGAGGGGGGGGCGCGATCCGGGGAGCTGTTTTTT.

V and J are TRBV20-1 and TRBJ2-3, with TRBD2 identical over 7 bases. The germline gives CDR1 DFQATT, CDR2 SNEGSKA (reference sequence). After removal of 4 bases from V and 2 bases from J, the junction contained 6 bases not matched to a gene. The CDR3 loop spans 14 amino acids. CDR3 DNA: TGCAGTGCTACCGCCACTAGCGCCACAGATACGCAGTATTTT. Encoded protein: CSATATSATDTQYF.

The chain links TRBV4-2 to TRBJ2-1; 7 nucleotides agree with TRBD1. The CDR3 loop spans 15 amino acids. Losses at the gene ends were 2 bases for V and 7 bases for J; bases not matched to a gene: 8. In germline, CDR1 is LGHNA, CDR2 YNFKEQ. CDR3 DNA: TGTGCCAGCAGCCAAACAGGGACAGCCCCAAATGAGCAGTTCTTC. It codes for CASSQTGTAPNEQFF.

This clonotype came up once. This chain connects TRBV4-3 to TRBJ2-3, with D unresolved. CDR1 is LGHNA and CDR2 is YSLEER in the germline V gene. Trimming removed 4 bases from V and 3 bases from J, with 14 bases in between. The CDR3 loop spans 15 amino acids. DNA for the CDR3: TGCGCCAGCAGCCGGATACCTGTAGCAACAGATACGCAGTATTTT. Protein: CASSRIPVATDTQYF.

The sample holds a few counts of this clonotype. The DNA of the CDR3 is TGTGCCAGCAGATCAAGCGGGAGGGCCGTGGAGACCCAGTACTTC. The encoded protein is CASRSSGRAVETQYF. The gene calls are TRBV7-9 and TRBJ2-5; 10 nucleotides align to TRBD2. V gave up 6 bases and J gave up 5 bases; unmatched junction bases: 9. The V gene's germline CDR1 is SEHNR and CDR2 FQNEAQ (reference sequence). CDR3 length: 15 amino acids.

The chain combines TRBV20-1 with TRBJ1-4; 8 nucleotides agree with TRBD1. CDR1 is DFQATT, CDR2 SNEGSKA, per germline (reference sequence). V lost 2 bases and J lost 7; bases outside the gene matches: 9. The CDR3 sequence is 15 residues long. CDR3 in DNA: TGCAGTGCTAGACGAGCACAGGGGGGGCCTGAAAAACTGTTTTTT. Its translation is CSARRAQGGPEKLFF.